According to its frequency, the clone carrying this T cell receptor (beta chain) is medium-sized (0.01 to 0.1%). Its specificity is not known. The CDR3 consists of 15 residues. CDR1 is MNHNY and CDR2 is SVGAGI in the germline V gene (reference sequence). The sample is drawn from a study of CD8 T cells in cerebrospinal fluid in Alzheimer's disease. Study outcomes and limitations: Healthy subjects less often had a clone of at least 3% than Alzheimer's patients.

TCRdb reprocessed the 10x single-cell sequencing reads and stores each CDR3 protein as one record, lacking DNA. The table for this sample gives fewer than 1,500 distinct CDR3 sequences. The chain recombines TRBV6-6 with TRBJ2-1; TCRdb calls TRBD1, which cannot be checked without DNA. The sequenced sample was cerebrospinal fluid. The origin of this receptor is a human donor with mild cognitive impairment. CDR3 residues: CASSYAGQGKNEQFF.